This is a list of T cell receptor beta chains from one sample in a study of shared clonotypes between healthy human individuals. Measured with immunoSEQ multiplex PCR; TCRdb has only the in-frame clones, and not every one. Of 1.5 million to 2.5 million clones in the sample, about 94% were seen once. The specimen was naive CD8+ T cells sorted from blood. The receptor set was obtained from a man younger than 30 in good health. The CDR3 runs from the conserved cysteine through the conserved F or W. Fields, in order: V gene, clone size, J gene, D gene, CDR3 protein, CDR3 DNA. D genes are given only for firm matches. Clone size, where shown, is once, few, many, or a class for clones that have expanded.

V gene: TRBV4-1; clone size: NA; J gene: TRBJ2-7; D gene: NA; CDR3 protein: CASSQGASYEQYF; CDR3 DNA: TGCGCCAGCAGCCAAGGAGCCTCCTACGAGCAGTACTTC
V gene: TRBV4-1; clone size: few; J gene: TRBJ1-1; D gene: TRBD1; CDR3 protein: CASSQVPGQGTEAFF; CDR3 DNA: TGCGCCAGCAGCCAAGTTCCGGGACAGGGCACTGAAGCTTTCTTT
V gene: TRBV4-1; clone size: NA; J gene: TRBJ1-5; D gene: NA; CDR3 protein: CASSQDPAWGENQPQHF; CDR3 DNA: TGCGCCAGCAGCCAAGATCCCGCGTGGGGGGAGAATCAGCCCCAGCATTTT
V gene: TRBV2; clone size: NA; J gene: TRBJ1-5; D gene: NA; CDR3 protein: CASSDTGAVNQPQHF; CDR3 DNA: TGTGCCAGCAGTGATACGGGGGCGGTCAATCAGCCCCAGCATTTT
V gene: TRBV6-6; clone size: NA; J gene: TRBJ2-7; D gene: NA; CDR3 protein: CASSYQYEQYF; CDR3 DNA: TGTGCCAGCAGTTACCAGTACGAGCAGTACTTC
V gene: TRBV30; clone size: NA; J gene: TRBJ2-7; D gene: TRBD1; CDR3 protein: CAWRDRRSSYEQYF; CDR3 DNA: TGTGCCTGGAGGGACAGGAGGAGCTCCTACGAGCAGTACTTC
V gene: TRBV4-3; clone size: NA; J gene: TRBJ1-5; D gene: NA; CDR3 protein: CASSRLRTENQPQHF; CDR3 DNA: TGCGCCAGCAGCCGACTCCGGACAGAGAATCAGCCCCAGCATTTT
V gene: TRBV29-1; clone size: NA; J gene: TRBJ2-1; D gene: NA; CDR3 protein: CSVEVAGRGYEQFF; CDR3 DNA: TGCAGCGTTGAAGTGGCGGGCAGGGGTTATGAGCAGTTCTTC
V gene: TRBV19; clone size: NA; J gene: TRBJ1-5; D gene: NA; CDR3 protein: CASSPLNYREDSNQPQHF; CDR3 DNA: TGTGCCAGTAGTCCCTTAAATTACAGGGAGGACAGCAATCAGCCCCAGCATTTT
V gene: TRBV2; clone size: NA; J gene: TRBJ2-7; D gene: NA; CDR3 protein: CASSVWGTYEQYF; CDR3 DNA: TGTGCCAGCAGTGTATGGGGGACCTACGAGCAGTACTTC
V gene: TRBV5-4; clone size: NA; J gene: TRBJ1-1; D gene: NA; CDR3 protein: CASSSLGANEAFF; CDR3 DNA: TGTGCCAGCAGCTCCTTAGGGGCAAATGAAGCTTTCTTT
V gene: TRBV15; clone size: NA; J gene: TRBJ2-1; D gene: NA; CDR3 protein: CATSRDHDYNEQFF; CDR3 DNA: TGTGCCACCAGCAGAGATCATGACTACAATGAGCAGTTCTTC
V gene: TRBV2; clone size: NA; J gene: TRBJ2-7; D gene: TRBD2; CDR3 protein: CASSEPSGAYEQYF; CDR3 DNA: TGTGCCAGCAGTGAGCCTAGCGGGGCCTACGAGCAGTACTTC
V gene: TRBV19; clone size: once; J gene: TRBJ2-7; D gene: NA; CDR3 protein: CASSAGTGGYEQYF; CDR3 DNA: TGTGCCAGTAGTGCCGGGACCGGGGGATACGAGCAGTACTTC
V gene: TRBV28; clone size: NA; J gene: TRBJ2-7; D gene: NA; CDR3 protein: CASSAGISYEQYF; CDR3 DNA: TGTGCCAGCAGTGCTGGAATCTCCTACGAGCAGTACTTC
V gene: TRBV15; clone size: NA; J gene: TRBJ2-3; D gene: NA; CDR3 protein: CATSRERETPGDTQYF; CDR3 DNA: TGTGCCACCAGCAGAGAAAGGGAAACGCCCGGCGATACGCAGTATTTT
V gene: TRBV7-9; clone size: NA; J gene: TRBJ2-7; D gene: NA; CDR3 protein: CASSLVASYEQYF; CDR3 DNA: TGTGCCAGCAGCTTAGTGGCTTCCTACGAGCAGTACTTC
V gene: TRBV6-5; clone size: NA; J gene: TRBJ2-5; D gene: NA; CDR3 protein: CASSSRDGPFQETQYF; CDR3 DNA: TGTGCCAGCAGTTCGCGCGACGGGCCGTTCCAAGAGACCCAGTACTTC
V gene: TRBV13; clone size: NA; J gene: TRBJ1-4; D gene: NA; CDR3 protein: CASSWKETNEKLFF; CDR3 DNA: TGTGCCAGCAGTTGGAAGGAAACTAATGAAAAACTGTTTTTT
V gene: TRBV28; clone size: NA; J gene: TRBJ2-1; D gene: TRBD2; CDR3 protein: CASSGGGPDEQFF; CDR3 DNA: TGTGCCAGCTCCGGGGGAGGGCCGGATGAGCAGTTCTTC
V gene: TRBV15; clone size: NA; J gene: TRBJ2-1; D gene: NA; CDR3 protein: CATSRDLTGVGANEQFF; CDR3 DNA: TGTGCCACCAGCAGAGATCTAACGGGAGTCGGGGCGAATGAGCAGTTCTTC
V gene: TRBV15; clone size: few; J gene: TRBJ1-4; D gene: TRBD1; CDR3 protein: CATSSDRATPIEGLFF; CDR3 DNA: TGTGCCACCAGCAGTGACAGGGCCACCCCTATAGAGGGACTGTTTTTT
V gene: TRBV15; clone size: once; J gene: TRBJ1-1; D gene: NA; CDR3 protein: CATSRDVTGNTEAFF; CDR3 DNA: TGTGCCACCAGCAGAGATGTGACGGGGAACACTGAAGCTTTCTTT
V gene: TRBV6-6; clone size: once; J gene: TRBJ2-7; D gene: NA; CDR3 protein: CASSYSNGGWYEQYF; CDR3 DNA: TGTGCCAGCAGTTACTCGAACGGGGGTTGGTACGAGCAGTACTTC
V gene: TRBV4-1; clone size: NA; J gene: TRBJ2-1; D gene: TRBD2; CDR3 protein: CASSLRGTSPYNEQFF; CDR3 DNA: TGCGCCAGCAGCCTACGAGGGACTAGCCCCTACAATGAGCAGTTCTTC
V gene: TRBV27; clone size: NA; J gene: TRBJ1-2; D gene: NA; CDR3 protein: CASSPSRLNYGYTF; CDR3 DNA: TGTGCCAGCAGCCCAAGTCGGTTGAACTATGGCTACACCTTC
V gene: TRBV5-5; clone size: NA; J gene: TRBJ2-7; D gene: NA; CDR3 protein: CASSLVGARDEQYF; CDR3 DNA: TGTGCCAGCAGCTTGGTAGGGGCCCGTGACGAGCAGTACTTC
V gene: TRBV4-3; clone size: NA; J gene: TRBJ2-3; D gene: NA; CDR3 protein: CASSQVGLLGQDTQYF; CDR3 DNA: TGCGCCAGCAGCCAAGTGGGACTGCTGGGACAAGATACGCAGTATTTT
V gene: TRBV30; clone size: once; J gene: TRBJ2-7; D gene: NA; CDR3 protein: CAWSVGAPYEQYF; CDR3 DNA: TGTGCCTGGAGTGTTGGGGCCCCCTACGAGCAGTACTTC
V gene: TRBV20-1; clone size: NA; J gene: TRBJ2-2; D gene: NA; CDR3 protein: CSASLTGELFF; CDR3 DNA: TGCAGTGCTAGTTTGACCGGGGAGCTGTTTTTT
V gene: TRBV4-3; clone size: NA; J gene: TRBJ1-2; D gene: TRBD1; CDR3 protein: CASSQERHWTGGYTF; CDR3 DNA: TGCGCCAGCAGCCAAGAACGACACTGGACAGGCGGCTACACCTTC
V gene: TRBV5-6; clone size: once; J gene: TRBJ2-7; D gene: NA; CDR3 protein: CASSPPHRTYEQYF; CDR3 DNA: TGTGCCAGCAGCCCGCCCCACAGGACCTACGAGCAGTACTTC
V gene: TRBV30; clone size: NA; J gene: TRBJ2-1; D gene: TRBD2; CDR3 protein: CAWTLLAGGYNEQFF; CDR3 DNA: TGTGCCTGGACACTACTAGCGGGAGGATACAATGAGCAGTTCTTC
V gene: TRBV7-2; clone size: NA; J gene: TRBJ1-2; D gene: NA; CDR3 protein: CASSLSDDGYYGYTF; CDR3 DNA: TGTGCCAGCAGCTTATCAGACGACGGGTACTATGGCTACACCTTC
V gene: TRBV28; clone size: NA; J gene: TRBJ2-7; D gene: NA; CDR3 protein: CASNPGGYEQYF; CDR3 DNA: TGTGCCAGCAACCCAGGCGGGTACGAGCAGTACTTC
V gene: TRBV2; clone size: once; J gene: TRBJ2-7; D gene: TRBD2; CDR3 protein: CASSEAGSGGLYEQYF; CDR3 DNA: TGTGCCAGCAGTGAAGCGGGTAGCGGGGGCCTTTACGAGCAGTACTTC
V gene: TRBV7-8; clone size: NA; J gene: TRBJ1-1; D gene: NA; CDR3 protein: CASSADSPIAFF; CDR3 DNA: TGTGCCAGCAGCGCCGACAGCCCCATCGCTTTCTTT
V gene: TRBV4-3; clone size: NA; J gene: TRBJ2-1; D gene: TRBD1; CDR3 protein: CASSQDGTGTGRYNEQFF; CDR3 DNA: TGCGCCAGCAGCCAAGATGGGACCGGGACAGGGAGGTACAATGAGCAGTTCTTC
V gene: TRBV7-6; clone size: NA; J gene: TRBJ2-1; D gene: TRBD1; CDR3 protein: CASSQPGTVLNEQFF; CDR3 DNA: TGTGCCAGCAGCCAACCCGGGACAGTACTGAATGAGCAGTTCTTC
V gene: TRBV4-3; clone size: NA; J gene: TRBJ2-5; D gene: TRBD1; CDR3 protein: CASSQHGQGPRETQYF; CDR3 DNA: TGCGCCAGCAGCCAACATGGACAGGGCCCTCGAGAGACCCAGTACTTC
V gene: TRBV27; clone size: NA; J gene: TRBJ2-7; D gene: TRBD1; CDR3 protein: CASSLGPGTGGYEQYF; CDR3 DNA: TGTGCCAGCAGCTTAGGACCTGGGACAGGGGGTTACGAGCAGTACTTC
V gene: TRBV10-2; clone size: NA; J gene: TRBJ2-1; D gene: NA; CDR3 protein: CASSDPDGSAYNEQFF; CDR3 DNA: TGCGCCAGCAGTGACCCGGACGGTTCCGCTTACAATGAGCAGTTCTTC
V gene: TRBV5-3; clone size: NA; J gene: TRBJ2-7; D gene: TRBD1; CDR3 protein: CARRPVRDRFHEQYF; CDR3 DNA: TGTGCCAGAAGGCCTGTCCGGGACAGGTTCCACGAGCAGTACTTC
V gene: TRBV27; clone size: NA; J gene: TRBJ1-6; D gene: TRBD1; CDR3 protein: CASSRDSPKFNNSPLHF; CDR3 DNA: TGTGCCAGCAGTCGGGACAGCCCGAAATTTAATAATTCACCCCTCCACTTT
V gene: TRBV2; clone size: NA; J gene: TRBJ2-1; D gene: TRBD2; CDR3 protein: CASRASGNVYNEQFF; CDR3 DNA: TGTGCCAGCAGGGCTAGCGGGAATGTTTACAATGAGCAGTTCTTC
V gene: TRBV9; clone size: NA; J gene: TRBJ1-5; D gene: NA; CDR3 protein: CASSVDSGSNQPQHF; CDR3 DNA: TGTGCCAGCAGCGTAGACTCAGGAAGCAATCAGCCCCAGCATTTT
V gene: TRBV7-9; clone size: few; J gene: TRBJ2-2; D gene: NA; CDR3 protein: CAKRGTNTGELFF; CDR3 DNA: TGTGCAAAAAGGGGGACGAACACCGGGGAGCTGTTTTTT